In its sample, the clone carrying this T cell receptor beta chain was seen a few times. This record belongs to a study of beta chain features in type 1 diabetes. Expressed TCRB transcripts were sequenced because the entire RNA isolate underwent reverse transcription. Repertoires were generated with immunoSEQ multiplex PCR, while TCRdb's copy carries only in-frame clones and drops some. The sample has roughly 150,000 clones; 11% are singletons. This TCR was sampled from a young man in good health. Sequenced material: central memory CD4+ T cells from blood.

This CDR3 reads CASSFASGRGYNEQFF. In DNA form, the CDR3 reads TGTGCCAGTAGTTTCGCTAGCGGGAGAGGGTACAATGAGCAGTTCTTC. The J gene is TRBJ2-1, the V gene TRBV19, with 10 bases that match TRBD2. The CDR3 has 16 amino acids. V shed 5 bases, J shed 4 bases, and the junction held 8 bases outside the gene matches. CDR1 is LNHDA, CDR2 SQIVND, per germline (reference sequence).